The rows below give T cell receptor beta chains drawn from one sample of a study of T cell responses to AZD1222 COVID-19 vaccine. The method was immunoSEQ multiplex PCR; TCRdb's version includes in-frame clones alone and lacks a portion of them. The sample consists of around 150,000 clones, 80% to 95% of them appearing once. Here the sequenced sample was peripheral blood, taken on day 0 of AZD1222 vaccination. The receptor set was obtained from an adult in good health. The CDR3 runs from the conserved cysteine through the conserved F or W. A D gene is named only where the DNA matches it firmly.

cdr3_aa cdr3_length v_call d_call j_call
CASSTGISSNQPQHF 15 TRBV2 . TRBJ1-5
CASSIQEGWRMGANVLTF 18 TRBV19 . TRBJ2-6
CSGLTVNTEAFF 12 TRBV29-1 . TRBJ1-1
CASSSYSGFSDTQYF 15 TRBV7-9 TRBD2 TRBJ2-3
CASSLGLAGGEQYF 14 TRBV19 TRBD2 TRBJ2-7
CATGQVSYNEQFF 13 TRBV10-3 TRBD1 TRBJ2-1
CASSFFQGASISEAFF 16 TRBV28 TRBD1 TRBJ1-1
CASLVAGAYEQYF 13 TRBV12-3/TRBV12-4 . TRBJ2-7
CTTKRGQRGSYEQYF 15 TRBV1 . TRBJ2-7
CASSLGNRDLYTF 13 TRBV5-1 . TRBJ1-2
CASSLVMADTQYF 13 TRBV7-2 . TRBJ2-3
CASSLGGRMNNYGYTF 16 TRBV7-2 . TRBJ1-2
CASSPRFTF 9 TRBV5-8 . TRBJ1-2
CASSLKSPGTQYF 13 TRBV5-1 . TRBJ2-5
CASSQSGSGELFF 13 TRBV6-1 . TRBJ2-2
CASSQDFGSRDLNGYTF 17 TRBV14 . TRBJ1-2
CASSSHGTGSEKLFF 15 TRBV6-6 TRBD1 TRBJ1-4
CASSYRTSSYNSPLHF 16 TRBV27 . TRBJ1-6
CASTDREGEWQPQHF 15 TRBV27 TRBD1 TRBJ1-5
CASNRDVRNTEAFF 14 TRBV2 . TRBJ1-1
CASSGGKGDGYTF 13 TRBV3-1/TRBV3-2 . TRBJ1-2
CASSLLLQSYEQYF 14 TRBV28 . TRBJ2-7
CASSSDRDGTDTQYF 15 TRBV5-1 . TRBJ2-3
CASSLEMHRGAAEQYF 16 TRBV5-1 TRBD1 TRBJ2-7
CATSDLMAGEGEQYF 15 TRBV24-1 TRBD2 TRBJ2-7
CSAVHQETQYF 11 TRBV20-1 . TRBJ2-5